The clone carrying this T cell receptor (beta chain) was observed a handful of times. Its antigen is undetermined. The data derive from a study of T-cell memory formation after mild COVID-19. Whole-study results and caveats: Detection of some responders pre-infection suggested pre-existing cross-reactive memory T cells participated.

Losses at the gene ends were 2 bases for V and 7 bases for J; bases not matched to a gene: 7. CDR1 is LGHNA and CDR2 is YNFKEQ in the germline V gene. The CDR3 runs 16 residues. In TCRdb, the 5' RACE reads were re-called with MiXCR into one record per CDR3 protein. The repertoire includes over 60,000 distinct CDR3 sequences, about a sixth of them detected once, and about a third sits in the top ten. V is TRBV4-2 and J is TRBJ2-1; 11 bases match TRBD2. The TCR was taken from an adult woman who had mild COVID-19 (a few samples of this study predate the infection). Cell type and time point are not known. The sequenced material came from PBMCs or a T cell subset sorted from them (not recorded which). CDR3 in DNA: TGTGCCAGCAGCCAAATACTAGCGGGGGAAGGTAATGAGCAGTTCTTC. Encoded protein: CASSQILAGEGNEQFF.